This record concerns one TCR beta chain sequence. What it binds is not known. The source of the sample is a study of CD8+ T cells in alopecia areata. Points from the study as a whole: Among patients, TCR sharing was less clear than in mice, a difference possibly due in part to HLA diversity in the patient population.

Extraction of RNA preceded its reverse transcription into cDNA, which served as the sequencing template. The method was immunoSEQ multiplex PCR; TCRdb's version includes in-frame clones alone and lacks a portion of them. The sample contains 200,000 to 250,000 clones, 57% of which appear only once. Germline-derived CDR1 and CDR2 are SQVTM and ANQGSEA. V lost 6 bases and J lost 4; bases outside the gene matches: 14. This CDR3 has 15 amino acids. This chain uses TRBV29-1 with TRBJ1-2; 7 bases are shared with TRBD1. This material consisted of CD4+ T cells sorted from blood, taken at week 0. The sequence was obtained from a human donor with alopecia areata. CDR3 nucleotides: TGCAGCGTCGACTCGTTGGACAGGAAGGGCTATGGCTACACCTTC. It specifies CSVDSLDRKGYGYTF.